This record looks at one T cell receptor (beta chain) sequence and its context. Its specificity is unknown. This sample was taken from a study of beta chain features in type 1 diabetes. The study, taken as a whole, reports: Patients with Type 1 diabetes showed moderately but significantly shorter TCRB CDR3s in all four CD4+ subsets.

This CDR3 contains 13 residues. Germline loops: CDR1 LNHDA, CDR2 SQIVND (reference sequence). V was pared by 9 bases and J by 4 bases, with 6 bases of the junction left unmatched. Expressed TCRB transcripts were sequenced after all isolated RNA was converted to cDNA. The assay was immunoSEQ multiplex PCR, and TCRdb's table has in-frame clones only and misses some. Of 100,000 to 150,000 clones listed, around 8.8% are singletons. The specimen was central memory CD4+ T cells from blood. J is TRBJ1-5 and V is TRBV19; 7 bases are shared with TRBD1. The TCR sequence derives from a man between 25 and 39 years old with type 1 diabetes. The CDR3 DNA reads TGTGCCAGATGGACAGGACCAAATCAGCCCCAGCATTTT. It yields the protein CARWTGPNQPQHF.